These 13 T cell receptor beta chains were all obtained from the same sample, sequenced in a study of shared clonotypes between healthy human individuals. Here immunoSEQ multiplex PCR was the method, and the copy in TCRdb shows in-frame clones only, minus some. Among roughly 1,500,000 clones listed, approximately 98% were seen once. The sample consisted of naive CD4+ T cells sorted from blood. Subset of the sample: CD45RA+ positively selected. Source of these receptors: a man aged 25-45 years in good health.

The chain carries TRBV5-6 and TRBJ2-5, with no clear D. There are 15 residues in the CDR3. V shed 0 bases and J shed 1 base, with 10 bases lying between them. The germline V gene has CDR1 SGHDT and CDR2 YYEEEE. The chain's CDR3 is CASSLVQASQETQYF. The CDR3 region has the DNA TGTGCCAGCAGCTTGGTGCAGGCCTCCCAAGAGACCCAGTACTTC.

The chain combines TRBV7-2 with TRBJ2-3; possibly TRBD2 for D (6 bases). This CDR3 region has 16 residues. CDR1 is SGHTA, CDR2 FQGNSA, per germline. V shed 1 base and J shed 0 bases, with 11 bases lying between them. CDR3 protein: CASSLDSGWSTDTQYF. CDR3 DNA: TGTGCCAGCAGCTTAGACAGCGGGTGGAGCACAGATACGCAGTATTTT.

The CDR3 sequence is CASSVKIGPLSYEQYF. The CDR3 bases are TGTGCCAGCAGCGTCAAAATCGGGCCCCTCTCCTACGAGCAGTACTTC. The chain combines TRBV7-9 with TRBJ2-7; D unresolved. The CDR3 totals 16 residues. V lost 5 bases, J lost 0 bases, and 17 bases lay in between. Looked up from germline, CDR1 is SEHNR and CDR2 is FQNEAQ (reference sequence). Together with reference TRBV7-9 and TRBJ2-7, the CDR3 gives the full variable domain: DTGVSQNPRHKITKRGQNVTFRCDPISEHNRLYWYRQTLGQGPEFLTYFQNEAQLEKSRLLSDRFSAERPKGSFSTLEIQRTEQGDSAMYLCASSVKIGPLSYEQYFGPGTRLTVT.

The rearrangement joins TRBV7-6 to TRBJ2-1, with D unresolved. The CDR3 is 12 residues long. V was pared by 4 bases and J by 10 bases, with 11 bases between. CDR1 and CDR2 from the germline V gene are SGHVS and FNYEAQ. As DNA, the CDR3 is TGTGCCAGCAGCTCACCCCCCAGGGAGCAGTTCTTC. It encodes CASSSPPREQFF.

This clone was observed at least ten times. The V call is TRBV27, the J call TRBJ2-7; the match to TRBD2 covers 8 bases. Germline loops: CDR1 MNHEY, CDR2 SMNVEV (reference sequence). This CDR3 comprises 14 residues. The V segment lost 6 bases and the J segment 0 bases; nucleotides outside the gene matches: 4. The CDR3 sequence is CASSIGTSSYEQYF. The CDR3 DNA reads TGTGCCAGCAGCATAGGGACTAGCTCCTACGAGCAGTACTTC.

The chain recombines TRBV28 with TRBJ1-4, with unresolved D. Germline V gene lookup returns CDR1 MDHEN and CDR2 SYDVKM. This CDR3 has 14 amino acids. The V end lost 2 bases, the J end lost 2 bases, and 6 bases lay between the germline ends. The CDR3 nucleotides are TGTGCCAGCAGTTTAGCCGGGACTAATGAAAAACTGTTTTTT. Encoded protein: CASSLAGTNEKLFF. Full variable domain (remainder filled in from reference TRBV28 and TRBJ1-4): DVKVTQSSRYLVKRTGEKVFLECVQDMDHENMFWYRQDPGLGLRLIYFSYDVKMKEKGDIPEGYSVSREKKERFSLILESASTNQTSMYLCASSLAGTNEKLFFGSGTQLSVL.

The chain uses TRBV29-1 and TRBJ2-2, with unresolved D. The CDR3 runs to 14 residues. Trimming shortened V by 4 bases and J by 10 bases, and 19 bases separated the two germline ends. The V gene's germline CDR1 is SQVTM and CDR2 ANQGSEA. The CDR3 bases are TGCAGCGTTGCGGCCGACGCGGCCAGGACGGAGCTGTTTTTT. It encodes CSVAADAARTELFF.

This clone was seen just once. The chain employs TRBV15 and TRBJ1-1; D is uncertain. CDR1 LNHNV and CDR2 YYDKDF come from the germline V gene (reference sequence). Trimming cost V 1 base and J 7 bases, with 10 bases left between them. This CDR3 spans 13 amino acids. The CDR3 DNA sequence: TGTGCCACCAGCAGAGTTGGCGGACTTGAAGCTTTCTTT. Protein: CATSRVGGLEAFF.

This clone was found once. The CDR3 protein is CASSFGGSFEQYF. CDR3 DNA sequence: TGTGCCAGCAGCTTTGGCGGGAGTTTTGAGCAGTACTTC. V gene TRBV11-3 combines with J gene TRBJ2-7; 7 bases fit TRBD2. Germline assignment: CDR1 SGHNT and CDR2 YENEEA. The CDR3 length is 13 residues. J was trimmed by 7 bases and V by 3 bases; bases with no gene match: 6.

On this clone itself: Different DNA sequences within this sample yield the same CDR3. This chain connects TRBV2 to TRBJ2-5, with TRBD2 matching over 7 bases. V lost 6 bases and J lost 2; bases outside the gene matches: 0. This CDR3 contains 12 residues. Germline CDR1 and CDR2: SNHLY and FYNNEI. CDR3 amino acids: CASRGGQETQYF. DNA of the CDR3: TGTGCCAGCAGGGGGGGGCAAGAGACCCAGTACTTC. Looking up the rest from reference TRBV2 and TRBJ2-5 gives the full variable domain: EPEVTQTPSHQVTQMGQEVILRCVPISNHLYFYWYRQILGQKVEFLVSFYNNEISEKSEIFDDQFSVERPDGSNFTLKIRSTKLEDSAMYFCASRGGQETQYFGPGTRLLVL.

The chain employs TRBV5-1 and TRBJ1-1, with D possibly being TRBD1 (6 bases). Deletions cut 0 bases from V and 8 bases from J, with 14 bases between. The CDR3 has 14 residues. In germline, CDR1 is SGHRS, CDR2 YFSETQ. CDR3 nucleotide sequence: TGCGCCAGCAGCTTGGCGGCAGGGGAAAACGAAGCTTTCTTT. Translated: CASSLAAGENEAFF.

This chain links TRBV4-1 with TRBJ2-2, with TRBD1 as a possible D gene (8 bases). In germline, CDR1 is MGHRA, CDR2 YSYEKL. The CDR3 contains 15 residues. Trimming removed 6 bases at V and 6 bases at J, with 17 bases between. CDR3 residues: CASRQPTGGAGELFF. DNA of the CDR3: TGCGCCAGCAGGCAACCCACAGGGGGGGCCGGGGAGCTGTTTTTT.

V and J are TRBV27 and TRBJ2-7; possible D gene TRBD2, 6 bases. Trimming took off 2 bases at V and 2 bases at J, with 16 bases between the two ends. CDR1 is MNHEY and CDR2 is SMNVEV in the germline V gene (reference sequence). The CDR3 loop spans 16 amino acids. The CDR3 sequence is CASSLRDSQSPYEQYF. The CDR3 nucleotides read TGTGCCAGCAGTTTAAGGGACTCCCAGAGCCCCTACGAGCAGTACTTC.